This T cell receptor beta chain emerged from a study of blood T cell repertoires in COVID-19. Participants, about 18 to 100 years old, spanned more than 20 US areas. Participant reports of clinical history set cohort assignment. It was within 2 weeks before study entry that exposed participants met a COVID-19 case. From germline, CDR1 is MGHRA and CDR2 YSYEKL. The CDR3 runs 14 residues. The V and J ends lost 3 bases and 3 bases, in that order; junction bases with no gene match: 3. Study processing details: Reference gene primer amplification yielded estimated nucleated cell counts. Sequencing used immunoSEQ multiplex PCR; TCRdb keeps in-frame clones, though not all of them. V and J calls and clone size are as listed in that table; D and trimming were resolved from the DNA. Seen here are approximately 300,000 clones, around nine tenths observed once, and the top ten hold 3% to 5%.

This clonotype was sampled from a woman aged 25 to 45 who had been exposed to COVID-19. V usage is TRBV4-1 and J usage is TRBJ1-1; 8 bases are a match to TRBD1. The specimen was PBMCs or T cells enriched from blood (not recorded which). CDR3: CASSQYRGYTEAFF. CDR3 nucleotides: TGCGCCAGCAGCCAGTACAGGGGGTACACTGAAGCTTTCTTT.